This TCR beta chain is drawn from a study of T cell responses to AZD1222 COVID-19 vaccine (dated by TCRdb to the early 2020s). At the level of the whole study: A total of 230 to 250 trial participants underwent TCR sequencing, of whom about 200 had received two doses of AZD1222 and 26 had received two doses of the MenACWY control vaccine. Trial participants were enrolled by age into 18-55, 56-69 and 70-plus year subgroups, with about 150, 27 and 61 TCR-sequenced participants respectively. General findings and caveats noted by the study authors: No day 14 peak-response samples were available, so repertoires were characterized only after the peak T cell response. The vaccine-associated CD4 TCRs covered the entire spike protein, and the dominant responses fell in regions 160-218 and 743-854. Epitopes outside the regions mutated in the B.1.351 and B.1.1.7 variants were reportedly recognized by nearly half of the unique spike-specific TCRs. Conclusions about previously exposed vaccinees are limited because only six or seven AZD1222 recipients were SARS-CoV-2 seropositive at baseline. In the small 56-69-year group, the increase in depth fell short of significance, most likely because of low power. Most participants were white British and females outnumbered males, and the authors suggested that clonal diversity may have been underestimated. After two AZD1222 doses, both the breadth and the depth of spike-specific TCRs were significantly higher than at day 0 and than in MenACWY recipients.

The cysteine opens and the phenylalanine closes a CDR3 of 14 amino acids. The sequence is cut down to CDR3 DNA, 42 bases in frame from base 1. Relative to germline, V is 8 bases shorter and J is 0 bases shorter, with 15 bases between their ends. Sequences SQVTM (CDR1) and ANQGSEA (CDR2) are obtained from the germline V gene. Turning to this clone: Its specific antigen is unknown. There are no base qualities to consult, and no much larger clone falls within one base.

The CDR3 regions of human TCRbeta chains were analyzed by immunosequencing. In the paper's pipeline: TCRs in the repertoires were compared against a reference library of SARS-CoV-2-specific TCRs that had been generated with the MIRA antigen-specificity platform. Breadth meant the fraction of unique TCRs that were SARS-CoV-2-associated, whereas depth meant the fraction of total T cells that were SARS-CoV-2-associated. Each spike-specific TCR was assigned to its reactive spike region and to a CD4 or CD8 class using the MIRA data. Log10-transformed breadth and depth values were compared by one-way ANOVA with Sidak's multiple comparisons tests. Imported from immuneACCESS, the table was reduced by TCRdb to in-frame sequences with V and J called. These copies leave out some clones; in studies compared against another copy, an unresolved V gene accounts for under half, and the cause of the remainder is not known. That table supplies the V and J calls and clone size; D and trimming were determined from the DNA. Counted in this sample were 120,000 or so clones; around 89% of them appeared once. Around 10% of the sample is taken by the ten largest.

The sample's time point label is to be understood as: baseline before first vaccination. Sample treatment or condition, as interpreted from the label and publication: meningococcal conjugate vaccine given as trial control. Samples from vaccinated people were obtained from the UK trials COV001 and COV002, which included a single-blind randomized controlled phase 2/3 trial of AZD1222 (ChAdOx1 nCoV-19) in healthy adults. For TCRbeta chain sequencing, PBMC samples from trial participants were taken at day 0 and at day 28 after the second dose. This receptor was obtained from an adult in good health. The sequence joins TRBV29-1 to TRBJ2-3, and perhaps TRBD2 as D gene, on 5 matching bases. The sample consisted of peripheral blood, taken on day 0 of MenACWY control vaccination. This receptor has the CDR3 CSTGRHKSTDTQYF. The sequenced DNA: TGCAGCACTGGGAGACACAAGAGCACAGATACGCAGTATTTT.